The source of this TCR beta chain is a study of cytomegalovirus exposure and HLA in healthy donors. The CDR3 is 15 residues long. The germline V gene has CDR1 SGHVS and CDR2 FNYEAQ. To note about this clone: The junction and the germline gene differ at one end; a read error may be behind it.

Primers: 60 Vbeta forward and 13 Jbeta reverse. Assay used: immunoSEQ multiplex PCR; TCRdb lists only in-frame clones, some missing. Among roughly 100,000 clones, about three quarters were seen once, and the ten largest hold less than 0.95%. The chain combines TRBV7-6 with TRBJ2-5; D is uncertain. The sequence was collected from a boy between 10 and 17 years old in good health and CMV-seronegative. The sample taken for sequencing was PBMCs. CDR3 sequence: CASSSLGGYQEAQYF. The CDR3 DNA is TGTGCCAGCAGCTCCCTGGGTGGGTACCAAGAGGCCCAGTACTTC.